This TCR beta chain was recovered during a study of cytomegalovirus exposure and HLA in healthy donors. This clone has only a few counts. No antigen is known for it. Every donor was a healthy person donating bone marrow. Primers: 60 Vbeta forward and 13 Jbeta reverse. The data were produced by immunoSEQ multiplex PCR, yet TCRdb's version contains in-frame clones alone and is incomplete. The sample lists 95,000 to 100,000 clones, 65% to 85% seen once, with under 2% in the top ten. Broader study findings: A later examination showed that TCR association rates differed by HLA locus, with DRB1 most and HLA-C fewest.

Sequenced sample: PBMCs. The TCR comes from a woman in her thirties or forties in good health and CMV-seronegative.

CDR3 protein: CAISESGGTNEKLFF. The CDR3 DNA reads as TGTGCCATCAGTGAGTCAGGGGGCACGAATGAAAAACTGTTTTTT. The gene calls are TRBV10-3 and TRBJ1-4; 7 bases line up with TRBD1. Per the germline V gene, CDR1 is ENHRY and CDR2 is SYGVKD. J gave up 5 bases and V 0 bases, and 3 bases lay outside the gene matches. The CDR3 extends over 15 amino acids.